The T cell receptor beta chain described here comes from a study of T cell repertoires in cytomegalovirus infection. Study-level information: It can be stated that public TCR beta signatures indicated CMV infection as well as a matching HLA type.

The V and J ends lost 5 bases and 4 bases respectively, with 17 bases between them. The V gene's germline CDR1 is SEHNR and CDR2 FQNEAQ (reference sequence). This CDR3 has 15 amino acids. This clonotype was found many times. Its target is unknown. TCRdb analysed the reads with MiXCR anew, one entry per CDR3 protein. The sample records roughly 280,000 distinct CDR3 sequences, roughly 10% being singletons. Study-level points and caveats: HLA-C-restricted, CMV-specific TCR beta clonotypes were dominant ex vivo.

This receptor was obtained from a human donor in good health (CMV status not recorded). Some clones in this sample may be carry-over from other donors' samples. Sequencing was carried out using PBMCs. The chain recombines TRBV7-9 with TRBJ1-2, with D hard to call. CDR3 region: CASSAQLGILYGYTF. As DNA, the CDR3 is TGTGCCAGCAGCGCGCAGTTAGGGATTCTCTATGGCTACACCTTC.